These 17 T cell receptor beta chains were sequenced from one sample in a study of control samples from healthy donors and cancer patients. This table comes from immunoSEQ multiplex PCR, and its TCRdb copy is limited to in-frame clones, with some not included. The sample includes some 76,000 clones, approximately 91% seen only once; the top ten take roughly a tenth. The sample comprised PBMCs. The receptor source for this set is a woman aged 45-59 years with colorectal cancer.

This sequence joins TRBV24-1 and TRBJ2-1; D is possibly TRBD2 (5 bases). The germline gives CDR1 KGHDR, CDR2 SFDVKD. This CDR3 comprises 14 residues. V was clipped by 3 bases and J by 8 bases, with 13 bases between them. CDR3 protein: CATSDPSVGDEQFF. CDR3 DNA: TGTGCCACCAGTGATCCGTCGGTCGGGGATGAGCAGTTCTTC.

The count of this clone is one. The V call is TRBV2, the J call TRBJ2-3; D not certain. Deletions cut 11 bases from V and 0 bases from J, with 15 bases between. This CDR3 spans 14 amino acids. Looked up from germline, CDR1 is SNHLY and CDR2 is FYNNEI. The CDR3 here is CASSDSTSTDTQYF. Written as DNA, the CDR3 is TGTGCCTCCAGCGACTCCACGAGCACAGATACGCAGTATTTT.

V is TRBV5-3 and J is TRBJ1-1; D not resolved. TRBV5-3 is an ORF; its function is uncertain. Trimming took 4 bases from V and 0 from J, leaving 19 bases between them. This CDR3 contains 17 residues. In DNA form, the CDR3 reads TGTGCCAGAAGCCCTTCAAATTCGACATTAATGAACACTGAAGCTTTCTTT. Translation: CARSPSNSTLMNTEAFF.

This clone was observed once. V and J are TRBV6-2 or TRBV6-3 and TRBJ1-2; 7 bases align to TRBD1. This CDR3 comprises 14 residues. The trim removed 5 bases at V and 0 bases at J, leaving 3 bases unmatched. CDR1 is MNHEY and CDR2 is SVGEGT in the germline V gene. CDR3 in DNA: TGTGCCAGCAGTACCGGGACAGCTAACTATGGCTACACCTTC. Translated, it gives CASSTGTANYGYTF.

This sequence joins TRBV5-1 and TRBJ1-6, with 9 nucleotides matching TRBD1. The germline V gene has CDR1 SGHRS and CDR2 YFSETQ. J gave up 10 bases and V 0 bases, and 8 bases lay outside the gene matches. The CDR3 has 16 amino acids. CDR3 DNA sequence: TGCGCCAGCAGCTTGGAGTCCCGACAGGGGGGATCACCCCTCCACTTT. The encoded protein is CASSLESRQGGSPLHF.

This chain connects TRBV2 to TRBJ2-5; D possibly corresponds to TRBD2 (5 bases). The CDR3 loop spans 12 amino acids. In germline, CDR1 is SNHLY, CDR2 FYNNEI. V lost 7 bases and J lost 5, with 11 bases in between. CDR3 sequence (DNA): TGTGCCAGCAACGGACTCGTTGAGACCCAGTACTTC. Translation gives CASNGLVETQYF.

About this clone itself: Other DNA sequences from this sample encode an identical CDR3 as well. V and J are TRBV3-1 (or the pseudogene TRBV3-2) and TRBJ1-2; TRBD1 might be the D (5 bases). CDR3 length: 14 amino acids. The V gene lost 0 bases and the J gene lost 5 bases, with 10 bases spanning the gap. Germline V CDR1 and CDR2: LGHDT, YNNKEL (reference sequence). The CDR3, as DNA: TGTGCCAGCAGCCAAGAGGGTGGGGGGTATGGCTACACCTTC. Translating it yields CASSQEGGGYGYTF.

V gene TRBV27 combines with J gene TRBJ1-2, with unresolved D. CDR1 MNHEY and CDR2 SMNVEV come from the germline V gene (reference sequence). The V gene lost 0 bases and the J gene lost 6 bases, with 11 bases spanning the gap. The CDR3 has 14 residues. CDR3 DNA: TGTGCCAGCAGTTTATCGGGGTCAACCAATGGCTACACCTTC. As protein: CASSLSGSTNGYTF.

This CDR3 is CASSQVGGGSGNTIYF. For the CDR3, the DNA is TGCGCCAGCAGCCAAGTAGGGGGTGGGTCTGGAAACACCATATATTTT. The chain carries TRBV4-3 and TRBJ1-3; D may be TRBD1 (6 bases). V lost 1 base and J 1 base, leaving 11 bases between the germline ends. The CDR3 totals 16 residues. Per germline, CDR1 LGHNA and CDR2 YSLEER.

The chain has TRBV6-5 and TRBJ1-2, with a tentative D call TRBD1 (5 bases). The CDR3 loop spans 13 amino acids. The V gene lost 8 bases and the J gene lost 6 bases, with 16 bases spanning the gap. The germline gives CDR1 MNHEY, CDR2 SVGAGI. CDR3 nucleotide sequence: TGTGCCAGCGGTCTTTTAGGGGCCGATGGCTACACCTTC. Its translation: CASGLLGADGYTF.

For the CDR3, the DNA is TGTGCCAGCAGCCCCGGACAGGGCTCCTACGAGCAGTACGTC. Amino acids: CASSPGQGSYEQYV. This sequence joins TRBV6-5 and TRBJ2-7; the match to TRBD1 covers 8 bases. The CDR3 runs to 14 residues. Looked up from germline, CDR1 is MNHEY and CDR2 is SVGAGI. Trimming removed 6 bases from V and 0 bases from J; junction bases left unmatched: 4.

The chain carries TRBV7-3 and TRBJ2-3, with 9 bases fitting TRBD2. V shed 0 bases, J shed 3 bases, and the junction held 10 bases outside the gene matches. This CDR3 has 18 amino acids. Germline CDR1 reads SGHTA; CDR2 reads FQGTGA. This CDR3 is CASSLTFLAGGQTDTQYF. The CDR3 coding sequence is TGTGCCAGCAGCTTAACGTTTCTCGCGGGGGGGCAGACAGATACGCAGTATTTT.

V and J are TRBV6-6 and TRBJ2-3, with 11 positions matching TRBD2. Looked up from germline, CDR1 is MNHNY and CDR2 is SVGAGI (reference sequence). Trimming at V came to 6 bases and at J to 2 bases, leaving 4 bases not matched to a gene. The CDR3 covers 15 residues. The CDR3 protein is CASSPSGGTTDTQYF. DNA for the CDR3: TGTGCCAGCAGCCCTAGCGGGGGGACCACAGATACGCAGTATTTT.

The CDR3: CASSSTDPNQPQHF. In DNA form, the CDR3 reads TGTGCCAGCAGTTCTACGGATCCGAATCAGCCCCAGCATTTT. The gene calls are TRBV2 and TRBJ1-5; no clear D gene. Germline CDR1 SNHLY, CDR2 FYNNEI. V dropped 5 bases and J dropped 4 bases, with 12 bases sitting between them. The CDR3 covers 14 residues.

The rearrangement uses TRBV6-5 and TRBJ2-1; maybe TRBD2 (5 bases). There are 11 residues in the CDR3. The germline gives CDR1 MNHEY, CDR2 SVGAGI. Deletions cut 6 bases from V and 8 bases from J, with 8 bases between. CDR3 nucleotides: TGTGCCAGCAGACTAGGGCATGAGCAGTTCTTC. Its protein is CASRLGHEQFF.

This chain uses TRBV5-5 with TRBJ1-6; no definite D call. The CDR3 consists of 13 residues. The V gene lost 0 bases and the J gene lost 14 bases, with 12 bases spanning the gap. The germline gives CDR1 SGHKS, CDR2 YYEKEE (reference sequence). This CDR3 reads CASSLGWVSALHF. In DNA form, the CDR3 reads TGTGCCAGCAGCTTGGGGTGGGTCTCGGCCCTCCACTTT.

This chain joins TRBV6-2 or TRBV6-3 and TRBJ1-2, with TRBD1 matching 7 bases. The V and J ends lost 5 bases and 4 bases, in that order; junction bases with no gene match: 16. Germline CDR1 MNHEY, CDR2 SVGEGT. This CDR3 is 17 amino acids long. As DNA, the CDR3 is TGTGCCAGCAGTCCGTTCCCCGGACAGGCGGTAACCTATGGCTACACCTTC. It codes for CASSPFPGQAVTYGYTF.